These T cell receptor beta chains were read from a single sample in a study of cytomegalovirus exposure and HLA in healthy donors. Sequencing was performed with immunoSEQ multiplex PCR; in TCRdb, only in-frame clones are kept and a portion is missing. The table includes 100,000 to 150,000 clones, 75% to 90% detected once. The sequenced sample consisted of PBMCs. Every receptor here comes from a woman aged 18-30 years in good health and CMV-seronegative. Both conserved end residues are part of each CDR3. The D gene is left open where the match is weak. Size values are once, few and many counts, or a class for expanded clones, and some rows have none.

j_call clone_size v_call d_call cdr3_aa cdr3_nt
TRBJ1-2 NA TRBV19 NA CASSNLSPGYTF TGTGCCAGTAGTAACCTATCCCCTGGCTACACCTTC
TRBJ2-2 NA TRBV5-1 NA CASHLADTGELFF TGCGCCAGCCACCTAGCCGACACCGGGGAGCTGTTTTTT
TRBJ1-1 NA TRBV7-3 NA CASSLMTARNTEAFF TGTGCCAGCAGCTTAATGACAGCCCGGAACACTGAAGCTTTCTTT
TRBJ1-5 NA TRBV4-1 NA CASSQAPPQGNQPQHF TGCGCCAGCAGCCAAGCCCCCCCGCAGGGGAATCAGCCCCAGCATTTT
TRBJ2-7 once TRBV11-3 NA CASSLRGYEQYF TGTGCCAGCAGCTTAAGGGGCTACGAGCAGTACTTC
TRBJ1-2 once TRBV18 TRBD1 CASSPRRGLDYGYTF TGTGCCAGCTCACCCAGGAGGGGGCTTGACTATGGCTACACCTTC
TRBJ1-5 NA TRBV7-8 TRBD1 CASSPGRTGVQPQHF TGTGCCAGCAGCCCCGGCAGGACAGGGGTTCAGCCCCAGCATTTT
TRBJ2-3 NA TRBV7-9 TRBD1 CASSSTGGGTDTQYF TGTGCCAGCAGCTCCACAGGGGGCGGCACAGATACGCAGTATTTT
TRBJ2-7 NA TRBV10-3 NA CATQAGSSYEQYF TGTGCCACCCAGGCCGGGAGCTCCTACGAGCAGTACTTC
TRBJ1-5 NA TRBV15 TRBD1 CATSRGGQGYQPQHF TGTGCCACCAGCAGGGGGGGACAGGGTTATCAGCCCCAGCATTTT
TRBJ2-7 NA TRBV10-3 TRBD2 CAISESDTFLELGSGSSSYEQYF TGTGCCATCAGTGAGTCCGATACATTCCTGGAGCTCGGGAGCGGGAGCTCCTCCTACGAGCAGTACTTC
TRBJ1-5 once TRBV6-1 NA CASGYPGYSNQPQHF TGTGCCAGCGGATACCCGGGGTATAGCAATCAGCCCCAGCATTTT
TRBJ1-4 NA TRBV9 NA CASSPRETQEGKLFF TGTGCCAGCAGCCCCCGGGAAACTCAAGAAGGAAAACTGTTTTTT
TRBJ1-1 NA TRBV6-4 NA CASSDRAGGTEAFF TGTGCCAGCAGTGACCGGGCGGGAGGCACTGAAGCTTTCTTT
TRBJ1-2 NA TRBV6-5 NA CASSYARQATNYGYTF TGTGCCAGCAGTTACGCCCGGCAGGCTACTAACTATGGCTACACCTTC
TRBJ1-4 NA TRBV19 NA CASSIVPTEKNEKLFF TGTGCCAGTAGTATAGTTCCGACAGAGAAGAATGAAAAACTGTTTTTT
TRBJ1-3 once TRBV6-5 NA CASSSYRESGNTIYF TGTGCCAGCAGTTCCTACAGGGAGTCTGGAAACACCATATATTTT
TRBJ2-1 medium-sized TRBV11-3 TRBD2 CASSLGTSGGANEQFF TGTGCCAGCAGCTTAGGGACTAGCGGGGGGGCCAATGAGCAGTTCTTC
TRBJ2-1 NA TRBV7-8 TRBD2 CASSPVSGGHNEQFF TGTGCCAGCAGCCCAGTCAGCGGGGGCCACAATGAGCAGTTCTTC
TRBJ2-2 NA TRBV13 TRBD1 CASKDRGALGTGELFF TGTGCCAGCAAGGACAGGGGAGCCCTGGGCACCGGGGAGCTGTTTTTT
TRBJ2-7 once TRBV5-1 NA CASSLSSYEQYF TGCGCCAGCAGCCTGAGCTCCTACGAGCAGTACTTC
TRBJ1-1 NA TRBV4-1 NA CASSQVGVLTAFF TGCGCCAGCAGCCAAGTAGGAGTACTGACGGCTTTCTTT
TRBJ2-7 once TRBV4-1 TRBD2 CASSQFAGGSSYEQYF TGCGCCAGCAGCCAATTCGCGGGGGGTAGCTCCTACGAGCAGTACTTC
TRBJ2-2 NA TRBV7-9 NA CAGGGGRDTGELFF TGTGCCGGCGGAGGGGGCAGGGACACCGGGGAGCTGTTTTTT
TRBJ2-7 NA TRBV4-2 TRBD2 CASSQDSSGGAYYAEQYF TGTGCCAGCAGCCAAGATTCGAGCGGGGGGGCCTATTACGCCGAGCAGTACTTC
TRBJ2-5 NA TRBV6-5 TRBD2 CASSSTSNRVETQYF TGTGCCAGCAGCTCGACTAGCAATCGGGTCGAGACCCAGTACTTC
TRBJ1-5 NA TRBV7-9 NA CASPNSNQPQHF TGTGCCAGCCCTAACAGCAATCAGCCCCAGCATTTT
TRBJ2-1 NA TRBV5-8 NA CASSLGLNYNEQFF TGTGCCAGCAGCTTGGGACTCAACTACAATGAGCAGTTCTTC
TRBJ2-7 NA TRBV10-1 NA CASSDRDNVYEQYF TGCGCCAGCAGTGATCGGGACAACGTTTACGAGCAGTACTTC
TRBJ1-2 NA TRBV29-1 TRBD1 CSVVLRGLSYGYTF TGCAGCGTTGTTCTCAGGGGGCTTAGCTATGGCTACACCTTC
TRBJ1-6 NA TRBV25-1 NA CASGHDRVYNSPLHF TGTGCCAGCGGTCATGACAGAGTATATAATTCACCCCTCCACTTT
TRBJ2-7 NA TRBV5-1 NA CASQIRVNYEQYF TGCGCCAGCCAAATCAGGGTCAACTACGAGCAGTACTTC